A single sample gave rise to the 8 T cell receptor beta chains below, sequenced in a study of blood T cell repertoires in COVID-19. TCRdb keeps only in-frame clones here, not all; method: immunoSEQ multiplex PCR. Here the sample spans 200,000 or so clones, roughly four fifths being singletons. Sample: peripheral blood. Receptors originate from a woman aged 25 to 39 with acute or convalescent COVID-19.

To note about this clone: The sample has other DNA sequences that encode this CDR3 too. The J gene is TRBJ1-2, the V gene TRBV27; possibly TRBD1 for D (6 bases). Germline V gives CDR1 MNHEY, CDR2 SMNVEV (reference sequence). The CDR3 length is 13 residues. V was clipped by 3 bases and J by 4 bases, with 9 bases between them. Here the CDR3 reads CASSFQGSYGYTF. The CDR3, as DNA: TGTGCCAGCAGTTTTCAGGGGTCCTATGGCTACACCTTC.

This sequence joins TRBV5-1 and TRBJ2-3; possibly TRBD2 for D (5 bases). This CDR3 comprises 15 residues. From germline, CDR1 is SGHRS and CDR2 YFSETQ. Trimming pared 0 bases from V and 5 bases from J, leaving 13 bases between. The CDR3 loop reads CASSLDISVGDTQYF. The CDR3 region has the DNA TGCGCCAGCAGCTTGGATATTAGCGTAGGAGATACGCAGTATTTT.

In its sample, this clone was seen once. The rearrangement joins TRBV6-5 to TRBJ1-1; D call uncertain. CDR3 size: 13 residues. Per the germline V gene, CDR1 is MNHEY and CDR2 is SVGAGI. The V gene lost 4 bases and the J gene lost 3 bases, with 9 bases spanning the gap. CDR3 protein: CASSSLTDTEAFF. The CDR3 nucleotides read TGTGCCAGCAGTTCCCTAACTGACACTGAAGCTTTCTTT.

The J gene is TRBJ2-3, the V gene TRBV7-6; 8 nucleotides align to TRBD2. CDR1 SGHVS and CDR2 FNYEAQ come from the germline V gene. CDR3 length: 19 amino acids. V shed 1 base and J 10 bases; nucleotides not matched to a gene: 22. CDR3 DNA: TGTGCCAGCAGCTTAGGGGCGGATAGCGGGGCTTTTTCTAATTATCCGCAGTATTTT. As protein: CASSLGADSGAFSNYPQYF.

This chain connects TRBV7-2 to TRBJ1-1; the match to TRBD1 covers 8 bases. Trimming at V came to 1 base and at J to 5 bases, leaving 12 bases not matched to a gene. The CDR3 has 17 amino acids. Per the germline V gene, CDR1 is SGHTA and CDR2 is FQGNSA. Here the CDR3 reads CASSLVRPTGVGTEAFF. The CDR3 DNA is TGTGCCAGCAGCTTAGTTAGGCCGACAGGGGTGGGGACTGAAGCTTTCTTT.

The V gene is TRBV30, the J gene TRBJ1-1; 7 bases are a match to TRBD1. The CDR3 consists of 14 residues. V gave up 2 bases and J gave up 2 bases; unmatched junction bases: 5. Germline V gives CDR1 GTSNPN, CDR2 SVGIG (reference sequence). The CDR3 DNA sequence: TGTGCCTGGAGTCACAGGGGACCCAACACTGAAGCTTTCTTT. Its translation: CAWSHRGPNTEAFF.

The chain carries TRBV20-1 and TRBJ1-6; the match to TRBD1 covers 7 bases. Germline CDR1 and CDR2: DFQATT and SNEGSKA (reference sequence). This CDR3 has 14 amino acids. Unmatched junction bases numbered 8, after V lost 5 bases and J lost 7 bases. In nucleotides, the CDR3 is TGCAGTGCTGGTGCCGGGACAGTGAATTCACCCCTCCACTTT. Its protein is CSAGAGTVNSPLHF.

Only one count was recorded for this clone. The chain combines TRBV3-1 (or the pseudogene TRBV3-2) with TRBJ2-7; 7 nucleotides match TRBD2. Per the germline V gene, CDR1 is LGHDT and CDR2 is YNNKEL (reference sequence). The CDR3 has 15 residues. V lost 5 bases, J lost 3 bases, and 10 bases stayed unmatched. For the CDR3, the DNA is TGTGCCAGCAGCTTCAGACTAGCTGGCGGCTACGAGCAGTACTTC. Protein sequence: CASSFRLAGGYEQYF.